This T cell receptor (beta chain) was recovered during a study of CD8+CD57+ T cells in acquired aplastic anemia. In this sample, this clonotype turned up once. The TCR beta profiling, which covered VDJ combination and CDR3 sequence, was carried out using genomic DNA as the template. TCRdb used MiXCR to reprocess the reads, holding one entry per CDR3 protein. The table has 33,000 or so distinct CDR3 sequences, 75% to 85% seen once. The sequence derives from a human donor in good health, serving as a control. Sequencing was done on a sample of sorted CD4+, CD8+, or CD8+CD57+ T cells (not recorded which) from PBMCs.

CDR3 protein: CASRTTGFSEKLFF. The CDR3, as DNA: TGTGCCAGCAGAACCACAGGGTTTTCTGAAAAACTGTTTTTT. The chain employs TRBV6-1 and TRBJ1-4; TRBD1 is a possible D gene (6 bases). Germline V gene sequence: CDR1 MNHNS, CDR2 SASEGT. This CDR3 is built from 14 residues. The V end was cut by 6 bases, the J end by 7 bases, with 15 bases between.